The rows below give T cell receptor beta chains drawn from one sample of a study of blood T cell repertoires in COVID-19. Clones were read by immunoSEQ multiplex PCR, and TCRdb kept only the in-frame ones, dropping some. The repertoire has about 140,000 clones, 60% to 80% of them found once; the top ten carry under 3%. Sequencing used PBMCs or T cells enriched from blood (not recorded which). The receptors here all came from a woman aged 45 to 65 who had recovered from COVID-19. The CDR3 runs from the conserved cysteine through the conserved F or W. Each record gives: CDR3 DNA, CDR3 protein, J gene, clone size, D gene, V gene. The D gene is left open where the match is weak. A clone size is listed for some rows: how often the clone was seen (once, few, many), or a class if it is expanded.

DNA: TGTGCCAGCAGCCAAGATATGGGACAGGCCAATGAGCAGTTCTTC
CDR3: CASSQDMGQANEQFF
J: TRBJ2-1
size: -
D: TRBD1
V: TRBV4-2

DNA: TGTGCCAGCAGCCCACGGGGGGGGCGGGTGACTGAAGCTTTCTTT
CDR3: CASSPRGGRVTEAFF
J: TRBJ1-1
size: few
D: -
V: TRBV7-3

DNA: TGTGCCAGCATCCCATTACCCGGGACACGCACAGATACGCAGTATTTT
CDR3: CASIPLPGTRTDTQYF
J: TRBJ2-3
size: -
D: -
V: TRBV28

DNA: TGTGCCAGCAATATAGCCGGGACATACTCCTACGAGCAGTACTTC
CDR3: CASNIAGTYSYEQYF
J: TRBJ2-7
size: -
D: -
V: TRBV28

DNA: TGTGCCAGCAGCGGACAGCGCACCGGGGAGCTGTTTTTT
CDR3: CASSGQRTGELFF
J: TRBJ2-2
size: -
D: -
V: TRBV7-9

DNA: TGTGCCAGCAGCCAATTTTCCTCGGAGGGCTACACCTTC
CDR3: CASSQFSSEGYTF
J: TRBJ1-2
size: -
D: -
V: TRBV3-1/TRBV3-2

DNA: TGTGCCAGCTCATCCAGGGCGTACGGCTACACCTTC
CDR3: CASSSRAYGYTF
J: TRBJ1-2
size: many
D: -
V: TRBV28

DNA: TGCGCCAGCAGCCAAGATCAGGGACTAGCGGGAGCCTACAATGAGCAGTTCTTC
CDR3: CASSQDQGLAGAYNEQFF
J: TRBJ2-1
size: few
D: TRBD2
V: TRBV4-1

DNA: TGTGCCAGCGGACGGGGAGAGGGTTCACCCCTCCACTTT
CDR3: CASGRGEGSPLHF
J: TRBJ1-6
size: -
D: -
V: TRBV2

DNA: TGTGCCAGCAGCCTCACCCACGACAGACCGGGAAACACCATATATTTT
CDR3: CASSLTHDRPGNTIYF
J: TRBJ1-3
size: -
D: -
V: TRBV4-2

DNA: TGTGCCACCAGTGATTTGCCAGGGCCCAAACCGAACTATGGCTACACCTTC
CDR3: CATSDLPGPKPNYGYTF
J: TRBJ1-2
size: once
D: -
V: TRBV24-1

DNA: TGTGCCAGCAGCCTATCCCCCCTCCGACAGGGGGCAGAGTACTTC
CDR3: CASSLSPLRQGAEYF
J: TRBJ2-4
size: -
D: TRBD1
V: TRBV5-6

DNA: TGTGCCAGCAGTCAACTAGCGGGGGGGCAAGAGACCCAGTACTTC
CDR3: CASSQLAGGQETQYF
J: TRBJ2-5
size: -
D: TRBD2
V: TRBV6-5

DNA: TGTGCCAGCAGCTTTTCGGTGAGCTCTGGAAACACCATATATTTT
CDR3: CASSFSVSSGNTIYF
J: TRBJ1-3
size: -
D: -
V: TRBV7-9

DNA: TGTGCCAGCTCAACCGACAGGCAGCCCCAGCATTTT
CDR3: CASSTDRQPQHF
J: TRBJ1-5
size: -
D: -
V: TRBV18

DNA: TGTGCCAGCAGTCTCTCCGGGTCCCCTGGGGAGCAGTACTTC
CDR3: CASSLSGSPGEQYF
J: TRBJ2-7
size: -
D: -
V: TRBV3-1/TRBV3-2

DNA: TGTGCCAGCAGCTTCGGGGGCACTGAAGCTTTCTTT
CDR3: CASSFGGTEAFF
J: TRBJ1-1
size: -
D: -
V: TRBV11-3

DNA: TGTGCCAGTTTTCAGGATCGCCAAGAGACCCAGTACTTC
CDR3: CASFQDRQETQYF
J: TRBJ2-5
size: -
D: -
V: TRBV6-5

DNA: TGCGCCAGCAGTGAAGTCTATCGGGGGATTAGGAATGAGCAGTTCTTC
CDR3: CASSEVYRGIRNEQFF
J: TRBJ2-1
size: -
D: -
V: TRBV10-2

DNA: TGTGCCAGCAGCTTTCGACAGGATAGCAATCAGCCCCAGCATTTT
CDR3: CASSFRQDSNQPQHF
J: TRBJ1-5
size: -
D: -
V: TRBV5-8

DNA: TGTGCCAGCAGTCATAAAAACAGGGATGGAGCTTTCTTT
CDR3: CASSHKNRDGAFF
J: TRBJ1-1
size: -
D: -
V: TRBV12-3/TRBV12-4

DNA: TGTGCCAGCAGCGACGGACTAGCGGCCGACAATGAGCAGTTCTTC
CDR3: CASSDGLAADNEQFF
J: TRBJ2-1
size: -
D: TRBD2
V: TRBV7-3

DNA: TGTGCCAGCAGCCTACAGCCAGGGGGCAGCTATGGCTACACCTTC
CDR3: CASSLQPGGSYGYTF
J: TRBJ1-2
size: -
D: TRBD1
V: TRBV7-2

DNA: TGTGCCTGGAGTGTGGTTTCGGGAGAGACCCAGTACTTC
CDR3: CAWSVVSGETQYF
J: TRBJ2-5
size: -
D: -
V: TRBV30

DNA: TGTGCCAGCAGCTTGTATGCAGGGGGCCCGGAGACCCAGTACTTC
CDR3: CASSLYAGGPETQYF
J: TRBJ2-5
size: -
D: TRBD1
V: TRBV5-4

DNA: TGTGCCAGCAGCCAAGATCGGGGCACAGATACGCAGTATTTT
CDR3: CASSQDRGTDTQYF
J: TRBJ2-3
size: -
D: -
V: TRBV3-1/TRBV3-2

DNA: TGCGCCAGCAGCCCCCGAGGGGTAGACAGGGGAAACATTCAGTACTTC
CDR3: CASSPRGVDRGNIQYF
J: TRBJ2-4
size: -
D: TRBD1
V: TRBV5-1

DNA: TGTGCCATCAGTGAGGGGATGGCGGGAGGCTTTGATGAGCAGTTCTTC
CDR3: CAISEGMAGGFDEQFF
J: TRBJ2-1
size: few
D: TRBD2
V: TRBV10-3

DNA: TGTGCCAGCAGCTTACTCAGGGGTGAGGCTTTCTTT
CDR3: CASSLLRGEAFF
J: TRBJ1-1
size: -
D: -
V: TRBV7-9

DNA: TGTGCCATCAGTGAGCCGCGACAGGGGGCCGAGCAGTACTTC
CDR3: CAISEPRQGAEQYF
J: TRBJ2-7
size: -
D: TRBD1
V: TRBV10-3

DNA: TGCGCCAGCAGCCAAGATAGGGGTACAGGAAACACCATATATTTT
CDR3: CASSQDRGTGNTIYF
J: TRBJ1-3
size: -
D: -
V: TRBV4-1

DNA: TGCAGCGTTGAAGGCGGGTCAGGGACTTTCTTCTTC
CDR3: CSVEGGSGTFFF
J: TRBJ2-1
size: -
D: -
V: TRBV29-1

DNA: TGTGCCAGCAGTGAAGCCGGGCAAATGAGGACAGGGACCTACGAGCAGTACTTC
CDR3: CASSEAGQMRTGTYEQYF
J: TRBJ2-7
size: -
D: TRBD1
V: TRBV6-1

DNA: TGTGCCAGCAGTGAAGCTAGACAGCTCTCCTACGAGCAGTACTTC
CDR3: CASSEARQLSYEQYF
J: TRBJ2-7
size: -
D: -
V: TRBV2

DNA: TGTGCCAGCAGCTTGCGGGTGCGGAGTGGCTACACCTTC
CDR3: CASSLRVRSGYTF
J: TRBJ1-2
size: once
D: -
V: TRBV5-8

DNA: TGTGCCAGCTCGCTGACAGGGGGCGTGAGGGACGAAGGCTACACCTTC
CDR3: CASSLTGGVRDEGYTF
J: TRBJ1-2
size: -
D: TRBD1
V: TRBV18

DNA: TGTGCCAGCAGCCAGACTAGCGGGGGGTACAATGAGCAGTTCTTC
CDR3: CASSQTSGGYNEQFF
J: TRBJ2-1
size: once
D: TRBD2
V: TRBV3-1/TRBV3-2

DNA: TGTGCCAGCAGCTTAGGATTGGGGCCCGACAATGAGCAGTTCTTC
CDR3: CASSLGLGPDNEQFF
J: TRBJ2-1
size: -
D: -
V: TRBV11-3

DNA: TGTGCCAGCAGCCCCTGGACAGGGATGGTTCAGCCCCAGCATTTT
CDR3: CASSPWTGMVQPQHF
J: TRBJ1-5
size: -
D: TRBD1
V: TRBV7-6

DNA: TGTGCCAGCAGCTTACGACAGAATAATTCACCCCTCCACTTT
CDR3: CASSLRQNNSPLHF
J: TRBJ1-6
size: -
D: -
V: TRBV7-9

DNA: TGCGCCAGCAGCTGGGGACAGGGGAGGATCTACGAGCAGTACTTC
CDR3: CASSWGQGRIYEQYF
J: TRBJ2-7
size: -
D: TRBD1
V: TRBV5-1

DNA: TGTGCCATCAGTAAAGGGACAGACTTAAGCAATCAGCCCCAGCATTTT
CDR3: CAISKGTDLSNQPQHF
J: TRBJ1-5
size: -
D: TRBD1
V: TRBV10-3

DNA: TGTGCCAGCTCACCACGAGAGAACACTGAAGCTTTCTTT
CDR3: CASSPRENTEAFF
J: TRBJ1-1
size: -
D: -
V: TRBV18

DNA: TGTGCCAGCAGCGTAGCTATTGGTGAGCAGTTCTTC
CDR3: CASSVAIGEQFF
J: TRBJ2-1
size: -
D: -
V: TRBV9

DNA: TGTGCCAGCAGTCCGCCGGGACTGACTAATGAAAAACTGTTTTTT
CDR3: CASSPPGLTNEKLFF
J: TRBJ1-4
size: -
D: -
V: TRBV6-6

DNA: TGCGCCAGCAGCGTCCCCCAGGGGCGTCCAGATACGCAGTATTTT
CDR3: CASSVPQGRPDTQYF
J: TRBJ2-3
size: few
D: -
V: TRBV5-1

DNA: TGTGCCAGCAGTCCACACCAGGGGACCGGGGAGCTGTTTTTT
CDR3: CASSPHQGTGELFF
J: TRBJ2-2
size: -
D: -
V: TRBV6-6

DNA: TGCGCCAGCAGCTCCCCGGGACAGGGAAATTCACCCCTCCACTTT
CDR3: CASSSPGQGNSPLHF
J: TRBJ1-6
size: -
D: TRBD1
V: TRBV4-1

DNA: TGTGCCAGCAAACAGGGGGTCGATAATTCACCCCTCCACTTT
CDR3: CASKQGVDNSPLHF
J: TRBJ1-6
size: -
D: TRBD1
V: TRBV19

DNA: TGCGCCAGCAGCTTGGCCGGGGGTATGAACACTGAAGCTTTCTTT
CDR3: CASSLAGGMNTEAFF
J: TRBJ1-1
size: -
D: -
V: TRBV5-1

DNA: TGTGCCAGCAGCCAAGATTGGGCAGGGTCTAATGAAAAACTGTTTTTT
CDR3: CASSQDWAGSNEKLFF
J: TRBJ1-4
size: -
D: -
V: TRBV3-1/TRBV3-2

DNA: TGTGCCAGCAGCCGTCGCGGGCGGGAGACAAACTATGGCTACACCTTC
CDR3: CASSRRGRETNYGYTF
J: TRBJ1-2
size: few
D: -
V: TRBV7-9

DNA: TGTGCCAGCAGCGCCAGACAGGGGGCGAGGGATGGCTACACCTTC
CDR3: CASSARQGARDGYTF
J: TRBJ1-2
size: -
D: TRBD1
V: TRBV9

DNA: TGTGCCAGCACCCAAGGACAGGGACATGAAAAACTGTTTTTT
CDR3: CASTQGQGHEKLFF
J: TRBJ1-4
size: few
D: TRBD1
V: TRBV7-8

DNA: TGTGCCAGCAGCCCGGACAGGATCTATGGCTACACCTTC
CDR3: CASSPDRIYGYTF
J: TRBJ1-2
size: -
D: TRBD1
V: TRBV6-5

DNA: TGTGCCAGCAGCTTAGGTAAAATGACTGAGCAGTACTTC
CDR3: CASSLGKMTEQYF
J: TRBJ2-7
size: -
D: -
V: TRBV7-8